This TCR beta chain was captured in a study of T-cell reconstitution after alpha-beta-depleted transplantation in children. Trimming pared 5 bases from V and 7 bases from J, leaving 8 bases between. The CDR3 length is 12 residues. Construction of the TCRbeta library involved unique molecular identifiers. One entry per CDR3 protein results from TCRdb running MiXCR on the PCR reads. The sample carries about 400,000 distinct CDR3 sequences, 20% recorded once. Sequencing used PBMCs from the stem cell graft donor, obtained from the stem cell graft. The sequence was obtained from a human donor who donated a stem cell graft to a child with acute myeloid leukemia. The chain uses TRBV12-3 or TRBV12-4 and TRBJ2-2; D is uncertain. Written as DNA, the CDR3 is TGTGCCAGCAGTCAAGGCTTCGGGGAGCTGTTTTTT. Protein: CASSQGFGELFF.